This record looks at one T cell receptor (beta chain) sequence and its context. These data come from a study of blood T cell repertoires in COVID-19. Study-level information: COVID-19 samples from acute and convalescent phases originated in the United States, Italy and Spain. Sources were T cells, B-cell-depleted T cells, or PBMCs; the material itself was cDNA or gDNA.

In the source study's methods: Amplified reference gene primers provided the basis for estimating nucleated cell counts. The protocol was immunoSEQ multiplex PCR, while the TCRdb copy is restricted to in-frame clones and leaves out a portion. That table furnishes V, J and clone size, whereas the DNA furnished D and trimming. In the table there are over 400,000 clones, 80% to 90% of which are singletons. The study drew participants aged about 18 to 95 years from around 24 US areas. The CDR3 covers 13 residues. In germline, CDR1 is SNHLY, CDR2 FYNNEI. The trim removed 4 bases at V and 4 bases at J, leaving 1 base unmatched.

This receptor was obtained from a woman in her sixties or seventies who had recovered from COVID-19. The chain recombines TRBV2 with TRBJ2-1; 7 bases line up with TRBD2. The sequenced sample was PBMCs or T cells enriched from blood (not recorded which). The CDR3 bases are TGTGCCAGCAGTGGGACTAGTTACAATGAGCAGTTCTTC. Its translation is CASSGTSYNEQFF.